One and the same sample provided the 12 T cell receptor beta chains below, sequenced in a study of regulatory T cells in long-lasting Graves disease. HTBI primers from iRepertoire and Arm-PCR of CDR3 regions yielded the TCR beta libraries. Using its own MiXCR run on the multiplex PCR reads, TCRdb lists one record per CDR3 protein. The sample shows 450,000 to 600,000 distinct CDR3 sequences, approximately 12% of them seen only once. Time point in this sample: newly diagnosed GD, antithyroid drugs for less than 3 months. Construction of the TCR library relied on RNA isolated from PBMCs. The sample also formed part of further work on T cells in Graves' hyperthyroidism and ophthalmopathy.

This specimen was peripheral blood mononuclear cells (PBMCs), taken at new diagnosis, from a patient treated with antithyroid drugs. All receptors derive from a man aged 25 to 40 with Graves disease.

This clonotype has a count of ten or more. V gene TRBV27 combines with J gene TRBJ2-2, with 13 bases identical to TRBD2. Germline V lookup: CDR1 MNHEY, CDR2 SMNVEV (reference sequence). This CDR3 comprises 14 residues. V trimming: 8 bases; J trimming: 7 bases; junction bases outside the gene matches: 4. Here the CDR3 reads CASGLAGVIGELFF. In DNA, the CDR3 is TGTGCCAGCGGACTAGCGGGAGTTATCGGGGAGCTGTTTTTT.

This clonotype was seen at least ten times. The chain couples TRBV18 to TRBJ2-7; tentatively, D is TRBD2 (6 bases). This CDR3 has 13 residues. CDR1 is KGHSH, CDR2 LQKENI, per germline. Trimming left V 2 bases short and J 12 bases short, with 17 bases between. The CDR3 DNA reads TGTGCCAGCTCACCATACGTCGGGAGTGGAAGGTACTTC. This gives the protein CASSPYVGSGRYF.

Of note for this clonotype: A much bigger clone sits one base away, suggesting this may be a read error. CDR3 amino acids: CASKLAGEFYEQYF. The CDR3 DNA reads TGTGCCAGCAAACTAGCGGGAGAGTTCTACGAGCAGTACTTC. The chain couples TRBV19 to TRBJ2-7; 11 bases fit TRBD2. CDR1 is LNHDA and CDR2 is SQIVND in the germline V gene (reference sequence). Unmatched junction bases numbered 7, after V lost 9 bases and J lost 3 bases. The CDR3 is 14 residues long.

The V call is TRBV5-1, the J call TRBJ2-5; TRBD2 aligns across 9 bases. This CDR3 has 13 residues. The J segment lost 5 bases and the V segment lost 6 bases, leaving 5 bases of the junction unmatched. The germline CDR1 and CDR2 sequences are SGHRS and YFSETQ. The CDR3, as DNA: TGCGCCAGCACTTCTAGCGGGACGGAGACCCAGTACTTC. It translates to CASTSSGTETQYF.

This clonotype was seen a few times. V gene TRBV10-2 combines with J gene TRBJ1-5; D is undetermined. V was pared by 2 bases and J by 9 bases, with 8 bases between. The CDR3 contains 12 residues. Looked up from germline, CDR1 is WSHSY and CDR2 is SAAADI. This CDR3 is CASSEEFRPQHF. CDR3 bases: TGCGCCAGCAGTGAGGAGTTTAGGCCCCAGCATTTT.

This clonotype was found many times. The CDR3 DNA follows: TGTGCCAGCAGTTTGGAGGCAGGTGCCTATGGCTACACCTTC. Residues: CASSLEAGAYGYTF. This chain uses TRBV12-3 or TRBV12-4 with TRBJ1-2; the D is unclear. Trimming removed 3 bases from V and 4 bases from J, with 12 bases in between. The CDR3 sequence is 14 residues long.

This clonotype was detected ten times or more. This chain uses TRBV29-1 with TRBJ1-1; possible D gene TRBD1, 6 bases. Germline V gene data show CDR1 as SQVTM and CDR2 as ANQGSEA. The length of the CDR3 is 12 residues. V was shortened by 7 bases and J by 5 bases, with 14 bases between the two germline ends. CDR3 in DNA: TGCAGCGCCGCGGGAGGGGGAACTGAAGCTTTCTTT. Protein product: CSAAGGGTEAFF.

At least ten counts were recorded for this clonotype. The chain's CDR3 is CSARDAQSNTGELFF. The DNA of the CDR3 is TGCAGTGCTAGAGATGCACAGTCCAACACCGGGGAGCTGTTTTTT. This rearrangement joins TRBV20-1 to TRBJ2-2; no clear D. CDR3 length: 15 residues. Germline assignment: CDR1 DFQATT and CDR2 SNEGSKA (reference sequence). Trimming took off 0 bases at V and 2 bases at J, with 10 bases between the two ends.

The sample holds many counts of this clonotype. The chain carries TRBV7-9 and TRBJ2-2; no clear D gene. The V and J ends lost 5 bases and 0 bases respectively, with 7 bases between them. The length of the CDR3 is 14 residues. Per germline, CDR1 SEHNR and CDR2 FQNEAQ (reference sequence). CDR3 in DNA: TGTGCCAGCAGCCGCAGGACGAACACCGGGGAGCTGTTTTTT. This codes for CASSRRTNTGELFF.

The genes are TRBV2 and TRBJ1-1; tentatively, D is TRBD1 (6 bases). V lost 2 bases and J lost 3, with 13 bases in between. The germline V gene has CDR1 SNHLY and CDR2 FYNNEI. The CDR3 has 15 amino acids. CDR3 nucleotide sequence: TGTGCCAGCAGTGAAACAGGGTTGTCGGACACTGAAGCTTTCTTT. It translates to CASSETGLSDTEAFF.

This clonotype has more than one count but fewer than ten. Here the CDR3 reads CASSGGLAGAYTGELFF. CDR3 bases: TGTGCCAGCAGTGGTGGACTAGCGGGAGCTTACACCGGGGAGCTGTTTTTT. This sequence joins TRBV6-1 and TRBJ2-2, with 13 bases matching TRBD2. This CDR3 has 17 residues. V trimming: 4 bases; J trimming: 3 bases; junction bases outside the gene matches: 5. Germline V gene data show CDR1 as MNHNS and CDR2 as SASEGT.

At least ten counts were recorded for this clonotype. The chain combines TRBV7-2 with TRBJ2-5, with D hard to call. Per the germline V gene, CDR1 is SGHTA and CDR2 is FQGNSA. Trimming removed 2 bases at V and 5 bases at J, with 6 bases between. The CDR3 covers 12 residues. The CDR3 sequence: CASSLLVETQYF. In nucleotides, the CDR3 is TGTGCCAGCAGCTTACTCGTCGAGACCCAGTACTTC.